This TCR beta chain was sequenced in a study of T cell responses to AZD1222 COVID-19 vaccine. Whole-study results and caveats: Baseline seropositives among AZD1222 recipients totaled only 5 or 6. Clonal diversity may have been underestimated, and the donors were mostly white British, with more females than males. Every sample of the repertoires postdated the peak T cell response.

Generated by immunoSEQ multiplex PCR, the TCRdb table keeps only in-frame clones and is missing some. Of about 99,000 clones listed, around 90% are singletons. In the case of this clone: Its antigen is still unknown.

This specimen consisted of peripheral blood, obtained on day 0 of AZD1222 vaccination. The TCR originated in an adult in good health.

CDR3 DNA: TGCGCCAGCAGCCAAGATTTGGGGGAGGACTATGGCTACACCTTC. Translation: CASSQDLGEDYGYTF. The chain is built from TRBV4-3 and TRBJ1-2; D may be TRBD1 (5 bases). Trimming shortened V by 0 bases and J by 3 bases, and 11 bases separated the two germline ends. Germline CDR1 is LGHNA and CDR2 is YSLEER. This CDR3 is built from 15 residues.